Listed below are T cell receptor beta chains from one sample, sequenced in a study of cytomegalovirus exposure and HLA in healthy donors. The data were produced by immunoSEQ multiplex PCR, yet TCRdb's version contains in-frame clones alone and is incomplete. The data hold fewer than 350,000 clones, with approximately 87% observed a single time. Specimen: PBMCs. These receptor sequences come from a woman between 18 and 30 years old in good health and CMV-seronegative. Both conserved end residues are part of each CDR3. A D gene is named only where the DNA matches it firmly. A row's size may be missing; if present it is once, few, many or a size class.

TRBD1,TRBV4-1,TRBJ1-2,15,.,TGCGCCAGCAGCCAAAACAGGGGAATCAACTATGGCTACACCTTC,CASSQNRGINYGYTF
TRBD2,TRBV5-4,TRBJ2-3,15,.,TGTGCCAGCAGATCACTAGCGGGAGGTTCTGATACGCAGTATTTT,CASRSLAGGSDTQYF
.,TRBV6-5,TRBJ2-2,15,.,TGTGCCAGCACCAGGACGGGGGCGAACACCGGGGAGCTGTTTTTT,CASTRTGANTGELFF
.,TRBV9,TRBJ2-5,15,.,TGTGCCAGCAGCGTGACGACGGGAGCCGGCGGTGGCCAGTACTTC,CASSVTTGAGGGQYF
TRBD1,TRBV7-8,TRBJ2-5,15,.,TGTGCCAGCAGCTTGAACAGGGGGCGGCGAGAGACCCAGTACTTC,CASSLNRGRRETQYF
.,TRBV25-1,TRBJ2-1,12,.,TGTGCCAGCAGTGAATGGACAGATGAGCAGTTCTTC,CASSEWTDEQFF
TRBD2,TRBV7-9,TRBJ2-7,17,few,TGTGCCAGCAGCTCCGGAGGACGGACTAGCGGGAGTTACGAGCAGTACTTC,CASSSGGRTSGSYEQYF
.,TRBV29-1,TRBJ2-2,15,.,TGCAGCGTTGAAGGCCCTACAGGGTTAGGCGGGGAGCTGTTTTTT,CSVEGPTGLGGELFF
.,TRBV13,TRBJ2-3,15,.,TGTGCCAGCAGCTTCTCCCTCGAGAAGACAGATACGCAGTATTTT,CASSFSLEKTDTQYF
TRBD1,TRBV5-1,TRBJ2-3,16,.,TGCGCCAGCAGCTCCGCAGGGACAGGGGGGACAGATACGCAGTATTTT,CASSSAGTGGTDTQYF
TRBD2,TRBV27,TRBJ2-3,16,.,TGTGCCAGCACCCCGGGGACTAGCGGGAGGAGGAATACGCAGTATTTT,CASTPGTSGRRNTQYF
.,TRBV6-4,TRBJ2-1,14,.,TGTGCCAGCAGTGACTGGAGACAGAGCAATGAGCAGTTCTTC,CASSDWRQSNEQFF
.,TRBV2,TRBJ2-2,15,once,TGTGCCAGCAGTGAAGGGGGGCCCCCCACCGGGGAGCTGTTTTTT,CASSEGGPPTGELFF
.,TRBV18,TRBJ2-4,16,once,TGTGCCAGCTCAGGGTCTACAGATCTAGCCAAAAACATTCAGTACTTC,CASSGSTDLAKNIQYF
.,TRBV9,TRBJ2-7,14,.,TGTGCCAGCAGCCCCACGCGTACGTCCTACGAGCAGTACTTC,CASSPTRTSYEQYF
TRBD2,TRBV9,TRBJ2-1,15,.,TGTGCCAGCAGCGTAGGCGGGAGGGCCCACAATGAGCAGTTCTTC,CASSVGGRAHNEQFF
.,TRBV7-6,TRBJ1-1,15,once,TGTGCCAGCAGCCCCGCCGGGGGGCTTAACACTGAAGCTTTCTTT,CASSPAGGLNTEAFF
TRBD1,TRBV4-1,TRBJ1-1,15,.,TGCGCCAGCAGCCGACCGGGACAGGGTGACACTGAAGCTTTCTTT,CASSRPGQGDTEAFF
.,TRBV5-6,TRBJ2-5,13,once,TGTGCCAGCAGCTCAGGGGCCGGGGAGACCCAGTACTTC,CASSSGAGETQYF
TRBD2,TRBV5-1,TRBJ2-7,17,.,TGCGCCAGCAGCTTGGTATACAGGGGACTAGCGGGAGACCCCCCACACTTC,CASSLVYRGLAGDPPHF
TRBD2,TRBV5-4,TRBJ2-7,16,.,TGTGCCAGCAGCCCGAGCCCTCTAGCGGGAGTTTCCGAGCAGTACTTC,CASSPSPLAGVSEQYF
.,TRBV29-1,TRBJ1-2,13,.,TGCAGCGTTGCTTGGCGGGGGGCGAGTGGCTACACCTTC,CSVAWRGASGYTF
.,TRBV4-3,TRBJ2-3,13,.,TGCGCCAGCAGCCAGAGGTCTAGAACGACTCAGTATTTT,CASSQRSRTTQYF
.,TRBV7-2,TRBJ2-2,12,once,TGTGCCAGCAGCTCTACAGGAGGGGAGCTGTTTTTT,CASSSTGGELFF
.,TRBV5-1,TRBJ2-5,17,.,TGCGCCAGCAGCTTGGTAGGTGGAGTCGGGGTAGAAGAGACCCAGTACTTC,CASSLVGGVGVEETQYF
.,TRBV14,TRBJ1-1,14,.,TGTGCCAGCAGCTTTACTACCGTGAACACTGAAGCTTTCTTT,CASSFTTVNTEAFF
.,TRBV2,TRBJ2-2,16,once,TGTGCCAGCAGTGTTGGGGGAGGTGGTGGTCCCGGGGAGCTGTTTTTT,CASSVGGGGGPGELFF
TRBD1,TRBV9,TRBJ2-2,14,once,TGTGCCAGCAGCGCAGGGGGAAACACCGGGGAGCTGTTTTTT,CASSAGGNTGELFF
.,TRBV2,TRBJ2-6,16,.,TGTGCCAGCATAGCGGAGGTTTTCTCTGGGGCCAACGTCCTGACTTTC,CASIAEVFSGANVLTF
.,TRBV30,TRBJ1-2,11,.,TGTGCCGTCCCCTCAGGGTGGGGCTACACCTTC,CAVPSGWGYTF
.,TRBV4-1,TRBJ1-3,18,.,TGCGCCAGCAGCCTCCCCGCTAGTGGCGGAACCTCTGGAAACACCATATATTTT,CASSLPASGGTSGNTIYF
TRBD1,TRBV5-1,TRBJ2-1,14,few,TGCGCCAGCCAGAGGGACAGCTCCTACAATGAGCAGTTCTTC,CASQRDSSYNEQFF
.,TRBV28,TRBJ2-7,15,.,TGTGCCAGCAGTTTCTTTCACGGTAGCTCCTACGAGCAGTACTTC,CASSFFHGSSYEQYF
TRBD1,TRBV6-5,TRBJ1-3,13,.,TGTGCCAGCACCAGGGGGCTTGGAAACACCATATATTTT,CASTRGLGNTIYF
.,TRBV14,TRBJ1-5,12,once,TGTGCCAGCAGCCAAGGGCATCAGCCCCAGCATTTT,CASSQGHQPQHF
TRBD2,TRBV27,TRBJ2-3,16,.,TGTGCCAGCAGTTTTTCCGCTGGACTAGCGTTATATACGCAGTATTTT,CASSFSAGLALYTQYF
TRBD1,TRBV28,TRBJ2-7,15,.,TGTGCCAGCAGTTCCGCCGGGACAGCTTTCATAGAGCAGTACTTC,CASSSAGTAFIEQYF
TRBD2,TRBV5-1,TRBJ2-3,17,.,TGCGCCAGCAGCTTGGCGCTAGCGGGAGGGCCAATAGATACGCAGTATTTT,CASSLALAGGPIDTQYF
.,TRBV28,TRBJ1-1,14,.,TGTGCCAGCAGTACCCAGGGGCCAAACACTGAAGCTTTCTTT,CASSTQGPNTEAFF
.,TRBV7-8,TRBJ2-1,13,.,TGTGCCACCCGACGCAGGGGTCCCGATGAGCAGTTCTTC,CATRRRGPDEQFF
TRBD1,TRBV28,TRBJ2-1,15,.,TGTGCCAGCAGTTTCGTTGACAGGGCTTACAATGAGCAGTTCTTC,CASSFVDRAYNEQFF
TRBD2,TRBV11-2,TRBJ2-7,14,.,TGTGCCAGCAGCTCGGTAGCGGGAGGCGGGGAGCAGTACTTC,CASSSVAGGGEQYF
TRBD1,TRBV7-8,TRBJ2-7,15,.,TGTGCCAGCAGCTTAGGGGACAGGGGGCTCGGCGAGCAGTACTTC,CASSLGDRGLGEQYF
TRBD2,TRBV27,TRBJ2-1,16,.,TGTGCCAGCAGTAGTCCTGGGACTAGCACGAACAATGAGCAGTTCTTC,CASSSPGTSTNNEQFF
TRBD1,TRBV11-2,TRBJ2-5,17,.,TGTGCCAGCAGTACGACCCCGGCGGACAGGGGTCAAGAGACCCAGTACTTC,CASSTTPADRGQETQYF
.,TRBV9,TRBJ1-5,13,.,TGTGCCAGCAGCGCGCAGGGGAATCAGCCCCAGCATTTT,CASSAQGNQPQHF
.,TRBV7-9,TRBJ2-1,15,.,TGTGCCAGCAGCTCAAGACAGAGCTCCTACAATGAGCAGTTCTTC,CASSSRQSSYNEQFF
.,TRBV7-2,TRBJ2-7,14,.,TGTGCCAGCAGCTTAGGCGTGAAATACTACGAGCAGTACTTC,CASSLGVKYYEQYF
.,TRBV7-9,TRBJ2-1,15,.,TGTGCCAGCAGCCGACAGGAGAGCTCCTACAATGAGCAGTTCTTC,CASSRQESSYNEQFF
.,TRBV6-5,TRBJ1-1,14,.,TGTGCCAGCAGTTACGCCGAGGGTTCCCCTGAAGCTTTCTTT,CASSYAEGSPEAFF
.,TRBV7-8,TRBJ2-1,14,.,TGTGCCAGCAGCTTAGAGGGATCCCGGGAGGAGCAGTTCTTC,CASSLEGSREEQFF
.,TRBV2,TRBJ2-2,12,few,TGTGCCAGCAGTGTCAGAGGTCGGGAGCTGTTTTTT,CASSVRGRELFF
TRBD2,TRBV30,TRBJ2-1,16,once,TGTGCCTGGAGTAAAATAGCGGGAGGGCCTAGAAATGAGCAGTTCTTC,CAWSKIAGGPRNEQFF
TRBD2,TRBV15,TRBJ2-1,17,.,TGTGCCACCAGCAGAGCGGGTGCGGGAGGGGGCAAAGGTGAGCAGTTCTTC,CATSRAGAGGGKGEQFF